The 29 T cell receptor beta chains below come from one sample, sequenced in a study of radiation and T cells in renal cell carcinoma. Treatment denoted: 15 Gy SBRT to primary tumor, nephrectomy 4 weeks later. Repertoires were generated with immunoSEQ multiplex PCR, while TCRdb's copy carries only in-frame clones and drops some. The repertoire has about 20,000 clones, less than 70% of them found once; the top ten carry under 15%. The source material was tumor tissue, sampled from a patient whose treatment included radiotherapy and nephrectomy. These receptors were obtained from a woman aged 70 to 79 with renal cell carcinoma.

This rearrangement joins TRBV6-5 to TRBJ2-7; possible D gene TRBD1, 6 bases. The V gene lost 2 bases and the J gene lost 2 bases, with 13 bases spanning the gap. Germline V gene data show CDR1 as MNHEY and CDR2 as SVGAGI. This CDR3 is built from 15 residues. CDR3 coding DNA: TGTGCCAGCAGTTACCTCAATGGGGACACCTACGAGCAGTACTTC. This encodes CASSYLNGDTYEQYF.

The gene calls are TRBV9 and TRBJ1-6; 7 bases are shared with TRBD1. Germline CDR1 is SGDLS and CDR2 is YYNGEE. This CDR3 spans 15 amino acids. V lost 4 bases to trimming and J lost 5 bases; unmatched junction nucleotides: 6. The CDR3, as DNA: TGTGCCAGCAGCCCGCGACAGGGTAATAATTCACCCCTCCACTTT. As protein: CASSPRQGNNSPLHF.

In nucleotides, the CDR3 is TGTGCCAGCAGCTTAGGGATGGGTACCGGAAACACCATATATTTT. Its protein is CASSLGMGTGNTIYF. The V gene is TRBV7-3, the J gene TRBJ1-3; D is unresolved. The germline V and J ends were trimmed by 2 bases and 4 bases, with 12 bases remaining between them. Germline CDR1 is SGHTA and CDR2 is FQGTGA. The CDR3 is made up of 15 amino acids.

This clone has more than one count but fewer than ten. The V call is TRBV29-1, the J call TRBJ2-1; weak D call: TRBD2 (5 bases). The germline CDR1 and CDR2 sequences are SQVTM and ANQGSEA. CDR3 length equals 14 residues. Trimming pared 0 bases from V and 9 bases from J, leaving 15 bases between. The chain's CDR3 is CSVEEGPGFGEQFF. As DNA, the CDR3 is TGCAGCGTTGAAGAGGGCCCGGGGTTTGGTGAGCAGTTCTTC.

This clone has just one count. The rearrangement uses TRBV4-3 and TRBJ2-1; D ambiguous. This CDR3 contains 14 residues. V lost 4 bases and J 3 bases, leaving 10 bases between the germline ends. Germline V gene lookup returns CDR1 LGHNA and CDR2 YSLEER. CDR3 bases: TGCGCCAGCAGCCTGGGCCGTGACTACAATGAGCAGTTCTTC. Translation gives CASSLGRDYNEQFF.

In its sample, this clone is medium-sized. The V call is TRBV7-2, the J call TRBJ2-1, with 10 bases identical to TRBD2. The germline V gene encodes CDR1 SGHTA and CDR2 FQGNSA. V trimming: 10 bases; J trimming: 6 bases; junction bases outside the gene matches: 6. This CDR3 is 13 amino acids long. This chain's CDR3 is CATERGGRNEQFF. In nucleotides, the CDR3 is TGTGCCACCGAGCGGGGGGGCCGCAATGAGCAGTTCTTC.

The rearrangement uses TRBV7-6 and TRBJ1-3; D not resolved. Trimming removed 2 bases at V and 4 bases at J, with 12 bases between. Germline CDR1 SGHVS, CDR2 FNYEAQ. The CDR3 sequence is 15 residues long. As DNA, the CDR3 is TGTGCCAGCAGCTTATTTGAGGGTACAGGAAACACCATATATTTT. This translates into CASSLFEGTGNTIYF. Full variable domain (missing parts from reference TRBV7-6 and TRBJ1-3): GAGVSQSPRYKVTKRGQDVALRCDPISGHVSLYWYRQALGQGPEFLTYFNYEAQQDKSGLPNDRFSAERPEGSISTLTIQRTEQRDSAMYRCASSLFEGTGNTIYFGEGSWLTVV.

This clone appeared a few times. The J gene is TRBJ1-4, the V gene TRBV7-2, with D maybe TRBD1 (5 bases). The CDR3 covers 15 residues. Trimming pared 2 bases from V and 3 bases from J, leaving 10 bases between. Germline V gene data show CDR1 as SGHTA and CDR2 as FQGNSA. Here the CDR3 DNA reads TGTGCCAGCAGCTTAATGTCAGGGTCTAATGAAAAACTGTTTTTT. Its protein is CASSLMSGSNEKLFF.

V is TRBV6-1 and J is TRBJ2-5; D gene ambiguous. With 2 bases removed from V and 4 bases from J, the gap between germline ends came to 11 bases. The CDR3 is 14 residues long. Germline V gives CDR1 MNHNS, CDR2 SASEGT. DNA of the CDR3: TGTGCCAGCAGTGAATTTGCTAGACGAGAGACCCAGTACTTC. This translates into CASSEFARRETQYF.

V and J are TRBV28 and TRBJ1-2; 7 bases are shared with TRBD1. V was pared by 8 bases and J by 8 bases, with 11 bases of the junction left unmatched. Germline lookup yields CDR1 MDHEN and CDR2 SYDVKM. CDR3 length: 13 residues. This chain's CDR3 is CASVDRPFWGYTF. CDR3 nucleotide sequence: TGTGCCAGCGTGGACAGGCCTTTTTGGGGCTACACCTTC.

This clone was seen a handful of times. The rearrangement links TRBV28 to TRBJ1-5; D remains unclear. CDR1 and CDR2 from the germline V gene are MDHEN and SYDVKM. Trimming shortened V by 2 bases and J by 4 bases, and 9 bases separated the two germline ends. This CDR3 comprises 14 residues. The CDR3 DNA sequence: TGTGCCAGCAGTTTAAGACGACTAAATCAGCCCCAGCATTTT. Translating it yields CASSLRRLNQPQHF.

V gene TRBV7-2 combines with J gene TRBJ1-1; D unclear. The V end lost 5 bases, the J end lost 8 bases, and 15 bases lay between the germline ends. CDR1 SGHTA and CDR2 FQGNSA come from the germline V gene. The CDR3 is 13 amino acids. The CDR3 here is CASSLRRQGEAFF. CDR3 sequence (DNA): TGTGCCAGCAGCCTCAGACGACAAGGCGAAGCTTTCTTT.

The gene calls are TRBV27 and TRBJ2-1; no reliable D call. V lost 11 bases and J 4 bases, leaving 18 bases between the germline ends. There are 14 residues in the CDR3. The germline CDR1 and CDR2 sequences are MNHEY and SMNVEV (reference sequence). CDR3 region: CAPKSRTSYNEQFF. CDR3 coding DNA: TGTGCCCCCAAAAGCCGGACGTCGTACAATGAGCAGTTCTTC.

The V gene is TRBV19, the J gene TRBJ2-2; TRBD2 aligns across 12 bases. Germline V gene sequence: CDR1 LNHDA, CDR2 SQIVND (reference sequence). With 7 bases clipped from V and 5 bases from J, the junction kept 5 bases outside the gene matches. There are 15 residues in the CDR3. The CDR3: CASTRLAGETGELFF. DNA for the CDR3: TGTGCCAGTACGAGACTAGCGGGGGAGACCGGGGAGCTGTTTTTT.

The chain uses TRBV12-1 and TRBJ1-5; the D call TRBD1 from the table was never checked on the DNA. TRBV12-1 is termed a pseudogene. The CDR3 sequence is 15 residues long. The CDR3 bases are TGTGCCAGCAGCAGGACAGGGGGACGAAATCAGCCCCAGCATTTT. Translation gives CASSRTGGRNQPQHF.

This rearrangement joins TRBV15 to TRBJ1-2; weak D call: TRBD1 (5 bases). CDR1 LNHNV and CDR2 YYDKDF come from the germline V gene (reference sequence). V lost 1 base and J 5 bases, leaving 20 bases between the germline ends. CDR3 length: 17 residues. CDR3 sequence reads: CATSRAYLPGLRYGYTF. As DNA, the CDR3 is TGTGCCACCAGCAGAGCCTATCTGCCGGGGCTCAGATATGGCTACACCTTC.

This sequence joins TRBV7-9 and TRBJ2-1; 14 bases fit TRBD2. The V and J ends lost 10 bases and 2 bases, in that order; junction bases with no gene match: 7. CDR1 SEHNR and CDR2 FQNEAQ come from the germline V gene (reference sequence). The CDR3 spans 16 residues. CDR3 in amino acids: CATQTSGGGPYNEQFF. CDR3 nucleotide sequence: TGTGCCACCCAGACTAGCGGGGGGGGCCCCTACAATGAGCAGTTCTTC. The variable domain in full, with the rest retrieved from reference TRBV7-9 and TRBJ2-1, is DTGVSQNPRHKITKRGQNVTFRCDPISEHNRLYWYRQTLGQGPEFLTYFQNEAQLEKSRLLSDRFSAERPKGSFSTLEIQRTEQGDSAMYLCATQTSGGGPYNEQFFGPGTRLTVL.

The rearrangement links TRBV6-1 to TRBJ2-7, with 13 bases matching TRBD2. V was pared by 8 bases and J by 4 bases, with 2 bases of the junction left unmatched. CDR1 MNHNS and CDR2 SASEGT come from the germline V gene. The CDR3 runs to 13 residues. Here the CDR3 DNA reads TGTGCCAGCTCACTAGCGGGGGGGTACGAGCAGTACTTC. Its protein product is CASSLAGGYEQYF.

This clone was recorded a few times. The chain has TRBV6-1 and TRBJ1-6; D may be TRBD1 (6 bases). V was pared by 5 bases and J by 10 bases, with 15 bases between. This CDR3 is built from 14 residues. The germline CDR1 and CDR2 sequences are MNHNS and SASEGT. The CDR3 region has the DNA TGTGCCAGCAGTTCCTCAGGGGTTGGATCACCCCTCCACTTT. It translates to CASSSSGVGSPLHF.

This clone came up a few times. The chain uses TRBV28 and TRBJ1-5; 9 positions match TRBD1. Germline CDR1 is MDHEN and CDR2 is SYDVKM. The CDR3 runs 14 residues. J was trimmed by 9 bases and V by 6 bases; bases with no gene match: 9. CDR3 DNA sequence: TGTGCCAGCAGGCCCACAGGGGGCGGGGGGCCCCAGCATTTT. It translates to CASRPTGGGGPQHF.

The chain carries TRBV7-2 and TRBJ1-3; D not certain. There are 14 residues in the CDR3. Germline CDR1 reads SGHTA; CDR2 reads FQGNSA. Trimming took 5 bases from V and 4 from J, leaving 12 bases between them. The CDR3 bases are TGTGCCAGCAGCCGGGAGGTTTCGGGAAACACCATATATTTT. Translating gives CASSREVSGNTIYF.

The chain links TRBV5-1 to TRBJ1-1, with D tentatively TRBD1 (5 bases). Germline V gives CDR1 SGHRS, CDR2 YFSETQ. Trimming pared 2 bases from V and 1 base from J, leaving 15 bases between. CDR3 length: 16 residues. The CDR3 reads CASSLMGPTKNTEAFF. Here the CDR3 DNA reads TGCGCCAGCAGCTTAATGGGACCGACCAAGAACACTGAAGCTTTCTTT.

The chain couples TRBV4-3 to TRBJ1-4, with TRBD1 as a possible D gene (5 bases). Germline CDR1 is LGHNA and CDR2 is YSLEER. Trimming left V 0 bases short and J 1 base short, with 9 bases between. This CDR3 is built from 16 residues. CDR3 nucleotides: TGCGCCAGCAGCCAAGATCCCCAGGGAACTAATGAAAAACTGTTTTTT. This gives the protein CASSQDPQGTNEKLFF.

This clone is judged medium-sized. The rearrangement uses TRBV13 and TRBJ2-7, with D perhaps matching TRBD2 (6 bases). The CDR3 runs 14 residues. Germline V gene lookup returns CDR1 PRHDT and CDR2 FYEKMQ (reference sequence). V lost 2 bases and J lost 0, with 8 bases in between. The CDR3 protein is CASSLPGGSYEQYF. The CDR3 DNA sequence: TGTGCCAGCAGCTTACCCGGGGGCTCCTACGAGCAGTACTTC.

This chain uses TRBV9 with TRBJ1-4; TRBD1 aligns across 8 bases. CDR3 length: 17 residues. V gave up 4 bases and J gave up 4 bases; unmatched junction bases: 12. Germline V gene sequence: CDR1 SGDLS, CDR2 YYNGEE. Here the CDR3 reads CASSLTGGDFGNEKLFF. The CDR3 coding sequence is TGTGCCAGCAGCCTAACAGGGGGAGACTTTGGTAATGAAAAACTGTTTTTT.

This clone is labeled medium-sized. This chain links TRBV19 with TRBJ1-6; TRBD1 aligns across 8 bases. The germline V gene encodes CDR1 LNHDA and CDR2 SQIVND (reference sequence). With V trimmed by 1 base and J by 8 bases, 10 bases remained unmatched. The CDR3 is 17 amino acids. The CDR3 bases are TGTGCCAGTAGTATAGCTCGCGGGACAGGCGGGGATTCACCCCTCCACTTT. As protein: CASSIARGTGGDSPLHF.

J is TRBJ1-1 and V is TRBV11-1, with a possible D match to TRBD1 (6 bases). This CDR3 contains 15 residues. Trimming pared 6 bases from V and 3 bases from J, leaving 17 bases between. Germline V gives CDR1 SGHAT, CDR2 FQDESV (reference sequence). CDR3 sequence reads: CASSPPRNRDTEAFF. The CDR3 nucleotides are TGTGCCAGCAGTCCCCCCAGAAACAGGGACACTGAAGCTTTCTTT.

The genes are TRBV5-6 and TRBJ1-3, with TRBD1 identical over 7 bases. CDR1 is SGHDT and CDR2 is YYEEEE in the germline V gene. V shed 4 bases, J shed 0 bases, and the junction held 10 bases outside the gene matches. The CDR3 is 17 residues long. In DNA, the CDR3 is TGTGCCAGCAGCGCCATGGACAGGAGACTCTCTGGAAACACCATATATTTT. As protein: CASSAMDRRLSGNTIYF.

The rearrangement joins TRBV18 to TRBJ2-7, with D maybe TRBD2 (5 bases). Germline V gives CDR1 KGHSH, CDR2 LQKENI. Trimming took off 4 bases at V and 4 bases at J, with 8 bases between the two ends. This CDR3 has 12 residues. CDR3: CASSQGEYEQYF. The CDR3 nucleotides are TGTGCCAGCTCACAGGGAGAATACGAGCAGTACTTC. Filled out from reference TRBV18 and TRBJ2-7, the complete variable domain reads NAGVMQNPRHLVRRRGQEARLRCSPMKGHSHVYWYRQLPEEGLKFMVYLQKENIIDESGMPKERFSAEFPKEGPSILRIQQVVRGDSAAYFCASSQGEYEQYFGPGTRLTVT.